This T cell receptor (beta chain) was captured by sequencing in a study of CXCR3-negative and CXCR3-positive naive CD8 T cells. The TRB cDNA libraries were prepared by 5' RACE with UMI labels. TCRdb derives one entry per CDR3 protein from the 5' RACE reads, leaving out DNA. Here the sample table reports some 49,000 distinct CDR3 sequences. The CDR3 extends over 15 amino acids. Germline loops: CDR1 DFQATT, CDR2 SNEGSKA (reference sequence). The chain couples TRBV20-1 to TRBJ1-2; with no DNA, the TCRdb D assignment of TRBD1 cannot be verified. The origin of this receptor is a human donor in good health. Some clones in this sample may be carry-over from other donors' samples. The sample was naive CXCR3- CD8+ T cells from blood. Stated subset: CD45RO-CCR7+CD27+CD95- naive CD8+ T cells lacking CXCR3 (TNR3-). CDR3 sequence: CSAGTAPVTRVGYTF.